Below, 30 T cell receptor beta chains from the same sample are listed, as sequenced in a study of neurological immune-mediated disorders. TCRdb called the 5' RACE reads again in MiXCR, with one record for every CDR3 protein. The data contain about 44,000 distinct CDR3 sequences, roughly 21% of them singletons. The time point was: technical triplicate 3. Sample: PBMCs. These receptors came from a man in his 60s with HTLV-1-associated myelopathy (HAM/TSP).

This clonotype was found many times. The rearrangement joins TRBV20-1 to TRBJ2-6, with TRBD1 matching over 12 bases. Germline CDR1 is DFQATT and CDR2 is SNEGSKA (reference sequence). V shed 5 bases and J 4 bases; nucleotides not matched to a gene: 6. The length of the CDR3 is 16 residues. CDR3 protein: CSAAGTGGAGANVLTF. The CDR3 DNA is TGCAGTGCTGCCGGGACAGGGGGCGCCGGGGCCAACGTCCTGACTTTC.

This clonotype was observed at least ten times. This sequence joins TRBV7-3 and TRBJ1-5; D is undetermined. The CDR3 consists of 14 residues. V lost 3 bases and J 6 bases, leaving 12 bases between the germline ends. CDR1 is SGHTA and CDR2 is FQGTGA in the germline V gene. CDR3 sequence (DNA): TGTGCCAGCAGCTTGAGACACGGCAGTCAGCCCCAGCATTTT. Its protein is CASSLRHGSQPQHF.

This clonotype was seen ten or more times. The chain joins TRBV20-1 to TRBJ2-7; D is possibly TRBD1 or TRBD2 (6 bases each). This CDR3 is 15 amino acids long. From germline, CDR1 is DFQATT and CDR2 SNEGSKA (reference sequence). With 3 bases removed from V and 4 bases from J, the gap between germline ends came to 19 bases. The chain's CDR3 is CSARAAGQGRYEQYF. CDR3 DNA: TGCAGTGCTAGGGCGGCCGGTCAGGGGAGGTACGAGCAGTACTTC.

CDR3 nucleotide sequence: TGTGCCAGCAGCTTATCCGGGAGGGCCCACCCGTACCAAGAGACCCAGTACTTC. Its protein is CASSLSGRAHPYQETQYF. V gene TRBV7-4 combines with J gene TRBJ2-5, with 8 positions matching TRBD2. V lost 2 bases to trimming and J lost 0 bases; unmatched junction nucleotides: 11. CDR1 is SGHVT, CDR2 SQSDAQ, per germline. The length of the CDR3 is 18 residues.

In this sample, this clonotype turned up a few times. The chain employs TRBV19 and TRBJ2-7; 8 nucleotides line up with TRBD2. Looked up from germline, CDR1 is LNHDA and CDR2 is SQIVND (reference sequence). With V trimmed by 3 bases and J by 6 bases, 16 bases remained unmatched. The CDR3 length is 17 residues. The DNA of the CDR3 is TGTGCCAGTAGTATGAGAGAAGCGGGAGACTCCCTGGGCGAGCAGTACTTC. It is translated as CASSMREAGDSLGEQYF.

This clonotype has at least ten counts. The chain employs TRBV7-9 and TRBJ2-5; D gene ambiguous. The CDR3 is made up of 16 amino acids. The V and J ends lost 8 bases and 0 bases respectively, with 19 bases between them. Germline values: CDR1 SEHNR, CDR2 FQNEAQ (reference sequence). The CDR3 DNA follows: TGTGCCAGCTATCCTCCGGGCCCCCTGGACCAAGAGACCCAGTACTTC. Amino acid sequence: CASYPPGPLDQETQYF.

This clonotype showed up many times. The J gene is TRBJ1-5, the V gene TRBV5-1; unclear D gene. CDR1 is SGHRS, CDR2 YFSETQ, per germline. The CDR3 contains 13 residues. V dropped 0 bases and J dropped 2 bases, with 3 bases sitting between them. The CDR3 DNA sequence: TGCGCCAGCAGCTTGGATGGCAATCAGCCCCAGCATTTT. Translated: CASSLDGNQPQHF.

Many counts were recorded for this clonotype. The chain employs TRBV7-8 and TRBJ2-3; TRBD1 agrees at 7 bases. This CDR3 is 14 amino acids long. V dropped 7 bases and J dropped 5; count of bases not matched to a gene: 9. CDR1 SGHVS and CDR2 FQNEAQ come from the germline V gene. The CDR3 sequence: CASTIDRAGDTQYF. CDR3 DNA: TGTGCCAGCACCATAGACAGGGCGGGAGATACGCAGTATTTT.

This clonotype came up many times. This chain links TRBV28 with TRBJ2-1; weak D call: TRBD2 (5 bases). Germline values: CDR1 MDHEN, CDR2 SYDVKM. This CDR3 has 13 residues. The germline V and J ends were trimmed by 6 bases and 7 bases, with 13 bases remaining between them. The CDR3 here is CASRSAGGNEQFF. The CDR3, as DNA: TGTGCCAGCAGATCGGCAGGAGGAAATGAGCAGTTCTTC.

In its sample, this clonotype was seen many times. The genes are TRBV6-5 and TRBJ2-2; D possibly uses TRBD1 or TRBD2 (6 bases each). This CDR3 is 17 amino acids long. Germline CDR1 MNHEY, CDR2 SVGAGI. Trimming removed 6 bases at V and 0 bases at J, with 17 bases between. The CDR3 region has the DNA TGTGCCAGCAGCCAAGGGGGGCGTCTCGCGAACACCGGGGAGCTGTTTTTT. The encoded protein is CASSQGGRLANTGELFF.

There are many counts of this clonotype. This chain joins TRBV12-3 or TRBV12-4 and TRBJ2-1; 11 bases are a match to TRBD2. The CDR3 sequence is 15 residues long. The J segment lost 7 bases and the V segment lost 6 bases, leaving 8 bases of the junction unmatched. CDR3 sequence (DNA): TGTGCCAGCAGCTTTAGCGGGAGGGCCTGGAATGAGCAGTTCTTC. Translation gives CASSFSGRAWNEQFF.

This clonotype was counted at least ten times. The CDR3 nucleotides read TGCGCCAGCAGTCCCAGCGGGACCTACAATGAGCAGTTCTTC. Protein: CASSPSGTYNEQFF. The J gene is TRBJ2-1, the V gene TRBV5-1, with 7 positions matching TRBD2. The CDR3 runs 14 residues. Germline-derived CDR1 and CDR2 are SGHRS and YFSETQ. Losses at the gene ends were 5 bases for V and 2 bases for J; bases not matched to a gene: 4.

This clonotype has ten or more counts. J is TRBJ2-5 and V is TRBV12-3 or TRBV12-4; D remains ambiguous. Trimming shortened V by 3 bases and J by 5 bases, and 7 bases separated the two germline ends. CDR3 length: 12 amino acids. CDR3 coding DNA: TGTGCCAGCAGTTTTTTCGGGGAGACCCAGTACTTC. It codes for CASSFFGETQYF.

The V gene is TRBV10-3, the J gene TRBJ2-7; 9 bases map to TRBD1. CDR1 and CDR2 (germline): ENHRY, SYGVKD. The CDR3 is made up of 14 amino acids. The junction had 11 bases not matched to a gene; V was cut back by 8 bases and J by 6 bases. The CDR3 coding sequence is TGTGCCATCGGTCGGGACAGGGAGGCCGGCGAGCAGTACTTC. This gives the protein CAIGRDREAGEQYF.

This clonotype was found many times. The chain combines TRBV20-1 with TRBJ2-1; 9 nucleotides match TRBD2. Germline V gene lookup returns CDR1 DFQATT and CDR2 SNEGSKA (reference sequence). The CDR3 loop spans 14 amino acids. J gave up 5 bases and V 3 bases, and 5 bases lay outside the gene matches. The CDR3 is CSASRLAGNNEQFF. The CDR3 region has the DNA TGCAGTGCTAGCCGGCTAGCGGGAAACAATGAGCAGTTCTTC.

The CDR3 sequence is CASSYRGSGNTIYF. Written as DNA, the CDR3 is TGTGCCAGCAGTTACCGGGGCTCTGGAAACACCATATATTTT. The V call is TRBV6-5, the J call TRBJ1-3; D gene unclear. The V gene's germline CDR1 is MNHEY and CDR2 SVGAGI. CDR3 length: 14 residues. V was trimmed by 2 bases and J by 0 bases, leaving 5 bases between them.

This clonotype was picked up many times. V and J are TRBV20-1 and TRBJ2-7, with D unresolved. The CDR3 spans 13 residues. Trimming pared 4 bases from V and 6 bases from J, leaving 16 bases between. Germline V lookup: CDR1 DFQATT, CDR2 SNEGSKA (reference sequence). The CDR3 reads CSAKLSSPPEQYF. In DNA form, the CDR3 reads TGCAGTGCTAAGCTCTCCTCTCCGCCCGAGCAGTACTTC.

This chain uses TRBV7-9 with TRBJ2-3; D is unresolved. V was cut by 2 bases and J by 1 base, with 13 bases left in between. The length of the CDR3 is 16 residues. Germline CDR1 is SEHNR and CDR2 is FQNEAQ (reference sequence). The CDR3 sequence is CASSLTRLLGTDTQYF. The DNA of the CDR3 is TGTGCCAGCAGCTTAACGCGACTCTTGGGCACAGATACGCAGTATTTT. Drawing the rest from reference TRBV7-9 and TRBJ2-3, the complete variable domain is DTGVSQNPRHKITKRGQNVTFRCDPISEHNRLYWYRQTLGQGPEFLTYFQNEAQLEKSRLLSDRFSAERPKGSFSTLEIQRTEQGDSAMYLCASSLTRLLGTDTQYFGPGTRLTVL.

This clonotype was detected many times. The gene calls are TRBV28 and TRBJ2-7; 9 nucleotides line up with TRBD2. The J segment lost 3 bases and the V segment lost 10 bases, leaving 13 bases of the junction unmatched. The CDR3 contains 15 residues. Germline loops: CDR1 MDHEN, CDR2 SYDVKM. The CDR3 here is CATCKLAGDRYEQYF. The DNA for the CDR3 is TGTGCCACCTGTAAATTAGCGGGAGACCGCTACGAGCAGTACTTC. Full variable domain (remainder filled in from reference TRBV28 and TRBJ2-7): DVKVTQSSRYLVKRTGEKVFLECVQDMDHENMFWYRQDPGLGLRLIYFSYDVKMKEKGDIPEGYSVSREKKERFSLILESASTNQTSMYLCATCKLAGDRYEQYFGPGTRLTVT.

This chain connects TRBV20-1 to TRBJ2-7; 8 positions agree with TRBD1. Germline CDR1 and CDR2: DFQATT and SNEGSKA (reference sequence). Trimming at V came to 5 bases and at J to 3 bases, leaving 9 bases not matched to a gene. CDR3 length equals 14 residues. The CDR3: CSAATGTGYYEQYF. The CDR3 DNA follows: TGCAGTGCTGCTACCGGGACAGGATACTACGAGCAGTACTTC.

On this clonotype itself: The CDR3 does not close with the conserved phenylalanine or tryptophan, likely indicating a read error. The chain carries TRBV27 and TRBJ1-1, with D perhaps TRBD1 (5 bases). This CDR3 contains 14 residues. Germline values: CDR1 MNHEY, CDR2 SMNVEV (reference sequence). V shed 5 bases and J shed 11 bases, with 21 bases lying between them. CDR3 nucleotides: TGTGCCAGCAGTCCGGGACGGGGGAGGCTAAAGGCTTTCTCT. Translation: CASSPGRGRLKAFS.

This clonotype was recorded at least ten times. The chain has TRBV5-1 and TRBJ2-1; D call uncertain. Per the germline V gene, CDR1 is SGHRS and CDR2 is YFSETQ. Trimming removed 5 bases from V and 5 bases from J, with 11 bases in between. The CDR3 is made up of 13 amino acids. The CDR3 DNA follows: TGCGCCAGCAGTATTGGACGTCACAATGAGCAGTTCTTC. Its protein product is CASSIGRHNEQFF.

The chain joins TRBV7-9 to TRBJ2-6; 7 bases match TRBD1. This CDR3 contains 18 residues. Per the germline V gene, CDR1 is SEHNR and CDR2 is FQNEAQ (reference sequence). The V gene end was trimmed by 6 bases and the J gene end by 0 bases; junction bases not matched to a gene: 11. CDR3 region: CASSFPGTVSSGANVLTF. The CDR3 nucleotides read TGTGCCAGCAGTTTCCCAGGGACAGTTTCCTCTGGGGCCAACGTCCTGACTTTC.

CDR3 nucleotides: TGTGCCATCAATACAGGGAGCGAGCAGTACTTC. Translating it yields CAINTGSEQYF. The rearrangement joins TRBV10-3 to TRBJ2-7; possibly TRBD1 for D (6 bases). The germline CDR1 and CDR2 sequences are ENHRY and SYGVKD. With 7 bases removed from V and 6 bases from J, the gap between germline ends came to 10 bases. This CDR3 is 11 amino acids long.

This clonotype was detected ten times or more. The rearrangement joins TRBV5-1 to TRBJ2-1, with 10 positions matching TRBD2. Losses at the gene ends were 0 bases for V and 7 bases for J; bases not matched to a gene: 13. CDR1 SGHRS and CDR2 YFSETQ come from the germline V gene. The CDR3 contains 18 residues. The CDR3 DNA sequence: TGCGCCAGCAGCTTGGGGACCGGGACTAGCGAAGGTTGGAATGAGCAGTTCTTC. Protein product: CASSLGTGTSEGWNEQFF.

At least ten counts were recorded for this clonotype. The V gene is TRBV10-3, the J gene TRBJ2-7; D remains unclear. The CDR3 consists of 12 residues. Deletions cut 0 bases from V and 4 bases from J, with 4 bases between. Germline-derived CDR1 and CDR2 are ENHRY and SYGVKD. The CDR3 nucleotides read TGTGCCATCAGTGAGTCAGGTTACGAGCAGTACTTC. Translated, it gives CAISESGYEQYF.

Ten or more counts support this clonotype. The chain links TRBV20-1 to TRBJ2-7; a weak D match, TRBD2 (6 bases). Germline V gives CDR1 DFQATT, CDR2 SNEGSKA (reference sequence). There are 14 residues in the CDR3. V was pared by 5 bases and J by 0 bases, with 14 bases between. CDR3 sequence reads: CSAPASGVSYEQYF. CDR3 DNA sequence: TGCAGTGCTCCCGCTTCGGGAGTCTCCTACGAGCAGTACTTC.

The table lists this clonotype with many counts. The J gene is TRBJ2-7, the V gene TRBV14, with 8 bases identical to TRBD2. This CDR3 comprises 17 residues. CDR1 and CDR2 (germline): SGHDN, FVKESK. Germline trimming cut 3 bases from V and 3 bases from J; bases unmatched to any gene: 13. The CDR3 loop reads CASSHLSGSGGRYEQYF. In nucleotides, the CDR3 is TGTGCCAGCAGCCACTTGTCTGGAAGCGGGGGACGCTACGAGCAGTACTTC.

In the case of this clonotype: This may be a read error, as it is one base from a much larger clone. The chain carries TRBV7-6 and TRBJ2-1, with a possible D match to TRBD2 (5 bases). V was cut by 1 base and J by 5 bases, with 15 bases left in between. CDR3 length equals 16 residues. Germline loops: CDR1 SGHVS, CDR2 FNYEAQ. This chain's CDR3 is CASSLGWSPGDNEQFF. CDR3 DNA: TGTGCCAGCAGCTTAGGCTGGAGTCCCGGGGACAATGAGCAGTTCTTC.

This clonotype appeared a few times. The chain is built from TRBV29-1 and TRBJ2-7; D is unclear. The germline CDR1 and CDR2 sequences are SQVTM and ANQGSEA. The CDR3 covers 13 residues. V dropped 3 bases and J dropped 2 bases, with 11 bases sitting between them. DNA for the CDR3: TGCAGCGTTGAGGGTGGCGAAACCTACGAGCAGTACTTC. It is translated as CSVEGGETYEQYF.